Below, 32 T cell receptor beta chains from the same sample are listed, as sequenced in a study of human T cells and chemical hapten exposure. MiXCR, applied by TCRdb to the RACE reads, yields one record per CDR3 protein. The repertoire has 350,000 to 400,000 distinct CDR3 sequences, about 6% of them found once; the top ten carry less than 6.5%. The time point denotes: patch test 2, 6 weeks after DPC sensitization. Treatment described: therapeutic diphenylcyclopropenone sensitization with weekly scalp DPC. The sequencing used whole blood, collected in connection with sensitization to the hapten diphenylcyclopropenone (DPC). Receptors were obtained from a woman under 30 with alopecia areata. Some clones in this sample may be carry-over from other donors' samples.

The chain links TRBV21-1 to TRBJ2-3; the DNA was not compared with TRBD1, the D call given in the table. TRBV21-1 is shown as a pseudogene. The CDR3 runs 15 residues. CDR3 loop: CASSKGAGATDTQYF. DNA for the CDR3: TGTGCCAGCAGCAAAGGGGCGGGGGCCACAGATACGCAGTATTTT.

The J gene is TRBJ2-1, the V gene TRBV4-3; 7 bases line up with TRBD2. This CDR3 has 17 amino acids. From germline, CDR1 is LGHNA and CDR2 YSLEER. V shed 0 bases, J shed 4 bases, and the junction held 9 bases outside the gene matches. The CDR3 loop is CASSQDQASGPYNEQFF. In DNA, the CDR3 is TGCGCCAGCAGCCAAGATCAGGCTAGCGGACCTTACAATGAGCAGTTCTTC.

The chain joins TRBV5-1 to TRBJ2-1, with a tentative D call TRBD2 (5 bases). Looked up from germline, CDR1 is SGHRS and CDR2 is YFSETQ. CDR3 length equals 13 residues. Trimming shortened V by 4 bases and J by 4 bases, and 9 bases separated the two germline ends. The CDR3 region is CASSEGSYNEQFF. The CDR3 bases are TGCGCCAGCAGCGAGGGATCTTACAATGAGCAGTTCTTC.

This clonotype was counted ten times or more. V and J are TRBV25-1 and TRBJ1-3; TRBD1 matches at 9 bases. Germline V gene data show CDR1 as MGHDK and CDR2 as SYGVNS. Unmatched junction bases numbered 11, after V lost 4 bases and J lost 4 bases. The CDR3 totals 17 residues. The CDR3 DNA is TGTGCCAGCAGTGGGTCCCCGGGACAGGGCTCAGGAAACACCATATATTTT. Its translation: CASSGSPGQGSGNTIYF.

In this sample, this clonotype turned up many times. This chain links TRBV20-1 with TRBJ2-3; 8 positions match TRBD1. J lost 2 bases, V lost 0 bases, and 4 bases had no gene match. The V gene's germline CDR1 is DFQATT and CDR2 SNEGSKA (reference sequence). This CDR3 is built from 15 residues. In DNA form, the CDR3 reads TGCAGTGCTAGAGACCGGGACAGGTTCACAGATACGCAGTATTTT. It encodes CSARDRDRFTDTQYF.

This clonotype was picked up many times. V usage is TRBV7-9 and J usage is TRBJ1-5; D not certain. V lost 4 bases and J lost 2, with 15 bases in between. The CDR3 has 16 amino acids. Germline V gives CDR1 SEHNR, CDR2 FQNEAQ (reference sequence). CDR3 protein: CASSSTVGKGNQPQHF. Written as DNA, the CDR3 is TGTGCCAGCAGCTCTACGGTGGGTAAGGGCAATCAGCCCCAGCATTTT.

This clonotype was seen ten or more times. This chain uses TRBV11-2 with TRBJ1-1, with TRBD1 matching 10 bases. Germline V gene sequence: CDR1 SGHAT, CDR2 FQNNGV. The length of the CDR3 is 15 residues. V shed 6 bases and J 2 bases; nucleotides not matched to a gene: 6. CDR3 DNA: TGTGCCAGCAGATCTAGACAGGGGGCAAACACTGAAGCTTTCTTT. Residues: CASRSRQGANTEAFF.

This clonotype was counted only a few times. The CDR3 DNA reads TGCGCCAGCAGCCAAGTGGGTAGACGCCTGGAAGCTTTCTTT. This sequence encodes CASSQVGRRLEAFF. The genes are TRBV4-1 and TRBJ1-1; D is unclear. CDR1 and CDR2 from the germline V gene are MGHRA and YSYEKL. Trimming stripped 1 base from V and 8 bases from J, with 14 bases between. This CDR3 has 14 amino acids.

This clonotype occurred a few times. This chain uses TRBV20-1 with TRBJ2-5; 7 nucleotides align to TRBD2. CDR1 and CDR2 (germline): DFQATT, SNEGSKA (reference sequence). The CDR3 spans 22 residues. The ends lost 7 bases at V and 2 bases at J; junction bases unmatched: 34. DNA of the CDR3: TGCAGTGTTTTCAGCAGTGCTAGCGGATCCCTTGGGTCCGACAGACCTCAAGAGACCCAGTACTTC. Translation: CSVFSSASGSLGSDRPQETQYF.

This clonotype was observed a handful of times. The chain recombines TRBV5-1 with TRBJ2-7; 7 nucleotides line up with TRBD1. The trim removed 1 base at V and 4 bases at J, leaving 8 bases unmatched. This CDR3 has 15 amino acids. The germline V gene has CDR1 SGHRS and CDR2 YFSETQ. CDR3 region: CASSLPGGRGYEQYF. CDR3 DNA sequence: TGCGCCAGCAGCTTGCCCGGCGGCAGGGGGTACGAGCAGTACTTC. The whole variable domain, filled in from reference TRBV5-1 and TRBJ2-7, reads KAGVTQTPRYLIKTRGQQVTLSCSPISGHRSVSWYQQTPGQGLQFLFEYFSETQRNKGNFPGRFSGRQFSNSRSEMNVSTLELGDSALYLCASSLPGGRGYEQYFGPGTRLTVT.

This clonotype has ten or more counts. The CDR3 DNA sequence: TGCAGTGCTAGGGGGACCCCATATGGCTACACCTTC. Residues: CSARGTPYGYTF. The J gene is TRBJ1-2, the V gene TRBV20-1; a possible D gene is TRBD1 (5 bases). Germline V gene lookup returns CDR1 DFQATT and CDR2 SNEGSKA (reference sequence). The ends were cut back, 3 bases at V and 5 bases at J, with 10 bases in the middle. This CDR3 region has 12 residues.

Ten or more counts support this clonotype. This sequence joins TRBV20-1 and TRBJ1-1; the D is unclear. The CDR3 extends over 15 amino acids. V lost 3 bases, J lost 2 bases, and 16 bases lay in between. Germline CDR1 reads DFQATT; CDR2 reads SNEGSKA (reference sequence). CDR3 region: CSAREVIFSNTEAFF. The CDR3 coding sequence is TGCAGTGCTAGGGAGGTTATCTTCTCCAACACTGAAGCTTTCTTT.

The chain carries TRBV7-9 and TRBJ1-4, with a possible D match to TRBD1 (6 bases). The CDR3 contains 20 residues. Germline V gene sequence: CDR1 SEHNR, CDR2 FQNEAQ (reference sequence). Trimming removed 2 bases at V and 11 bases at J, with 33 bases between. The CDR3 region has the DNA TGTGCCAGCAGCTTATCGCACTACCTAAGCCGAAACGTCCGACAGGACAAACTGTTTTTT. This gives the protein CASSLSHYLSRNVRQDKLFF. Full variable domain (rest looked up from reference TRBV7-9 and TRBJ1-4): DTGVSQNPRHKITKRGQNVTFRCDPISEHNRLYWYRQTLGQGPEFLTYFQNEAQLEKSRLLSDRFSAERPKGSFSTLEIQRTEQGDSAMYLCASSLSHYLSRNVRQDKLFFGSGTQLSVL.

This clonotype was recorded many times. The chain uses TRBV12-3 or TRBV12-4 and TRBJ1-3; tentative D call: TRBD1 (6 bases). The CDR3 covers 14 residues. V was pared by 6 bases and J by 1 base, with 10 bases between. CDR3 nucleotides: TGTGCCAGCAGCCCCGGGACATCTGGAAACACCATATATTTT. It yields the protein CASSPGTSGNTIYF.

This clonotype came up many times. V usage is TRBV6-2 or TRBV6-3 and J usage is TRBJ2-1; TRBD1 matches at 9 bases. Germline V CDR1 and CDR2: MNHEY, SVGEGT. This CDR3 spans 15 amino acids. V lost 2 bases to trimming and J lost 7 bases; unmatched junction nucleotides: 6. CDR3 amino acids: CASSYEQGAGNEQFF. The CDR3 coding sequence is TGTGCCAGCAGTTACGAACAGGGGGCGGGAAATGAGCAGTTCTTC.

In this sample, this clonotype turned up a few times. The chain links TRBV13 to TRBJ2-3; 12 nucleotides align to TRBD1. CDR3 size: 14 residues. Germline loops: CDR1 PRHDT, CDR2 FYEKMQ (reference sequence). Trimming took 4 bases from V and 4 from J; bases not matched to a gene: 0. The CDR3 coding sequence is TGTGCCAGCAGCTGGGACAGGGGGCCAGATACGCAGTATTTT. This gives the protein CASSWDRGPDTQYF.

At least ten counts were recorded for this clonotype. The V gene is TRBV3-1, the J gene TRBJ1-1, with D uncertain. From germline, CDR1 is LGHDT and CDR2 YNNKEL (reference sequence). The CDR3 extends over 11 amino acids. Trimming took 1 base from V and 6 from J, leaving 3 bases between them. CDR3 sequence (DNA): TGTGCCAGCAGCCAAGTCTCTGAAGCTTTCTTT. Its translation is CASSQVSEAFF.

This clonotype was counted at least ten times. V and J are TRBV2 and TRBJ2-2, with a tentative D call TRBD1 (7 bases). This CDR3 has 15 amino acids. Germline CDR1 SNHLY, CDR2 FYNNEI. V shed 4 bases and J shed 4 bases, with 13 bases lying between them. The CDR3 nucleotides are TGTGCCAGCAGTGTGGAGGGGGCGGTCACCGGGGAGCTGTTTTTT. This codes for CASSVEGAVTGELFF.

The gene calls are TRBV13 and TRBJ1-2; 9 nucleotides agree with TRBD1. CDR1 is PRHDT, CDR2 FYEKMQ, per germline (reference sequence). The V and J ends lost 5 bases and 7 bases, in that order; junction bases with no gene match: 11. This CDR3 comprises 15 residues. The CDR3 sequence: CASSHRTGVTAGYTF. Here the CDR3 DNA reads TGTGCCAGCAGCCATCGGACAGGGGTCACGGCTGGCTACACCTTC.

With respect to this clonotype: This may come from a read error, since a much larger clone is one base off. The gene calls are TRBV7-9 and TRBJ1-4; D is undetermined. The germline V gene has CDR1 SEHNR and CDR2 FQNEAQ (reference sequence). CDR3 length equals 14 residues. The CDR3 nucleotides are TGTGCCGGCAGCTGGACGGAAACTAATGAAAAACTGTTTTTT. Protein product: CAGSWTETNEKLFF.

The chain combines TRBV2 with TRBJ1-2; D perhaps matches TRBD1 (6 bases). V was clipped by 9 bases and J by 8 bases, with 13 bases between them. The CDR3 consists of 11 residues. Germline CDR1 SNHLY, CDR2 FYNNEI. The CDR3 region is CASTDSTGYTF. CDR3 sequence (DNA): TGTGCCAGTACGGACAGCACAGGCTACACCTTC.

This clonotype has just a few counts. The rearrangement links TRBV12-5 to TRBJ1-1; D is ambiguous. The CDR3 spans 15 residues. Germline V CDR1 and CDR2: LGHNT, FRNRAP. Trimming shortened V by 6 bases and J by 0 bases, and 14 bases separated the two germline ends. CDR3 in amino acids: CASGVGRLVNTEAFF. The CDR3 DNA reads TGTGCTAGTGGCGTAGGGAGGTTGGTGAACACTGAAGCTTTCTTT. Full variable domain (missing parts from reference TRBV12-5 and TRBJ1-1): DARVTQTPRHKVTEMGQEVTMRCQPILGHNTVFWYRQTMMQGLELLAYFRNRAPLDDSGMPKDRFSAEMPDATLATLKIQPSEPRDSAVYFCASGVGRLVNTEAFFGQGTRLTVV.

Only a few counts were recorded for this clonotype. The chain is built from TRBV12-3 or TRBV12-4 and TRBJ1-3; D is unresolved. The CDR3 length is 15 residues. Deletions cut 5 bases from V and 0 bases from J, with 11 bases between. The chain's CDR3 is CASSQRSISGNTIYF. The CDR3 nucleotides are TGTGCCAGCAGTCAGAGGTCAATCTCTGGAAACACCATATATTTT.

The chain has TRBV11-1 and TRBJ2-1, with a weak D call TRBD2 (5 bases). Trimming left V 5 bases short and J 8 bases short, with 16 bases between. The CDR3 spans 14 residues. Germline loops: CDR1 SGHAT, CDR2 FQDESV (reference sequence). The DNA for the CDR3 is TGTGCCAGCAGCCCCATCCGGACTCCCTATGAGCAGTTCTTC. Residues: CASSPIRTPYEQFF.

This clonotype has at least ten counts. The rearrangement links TRBV6-2 or TRBV6-3 to TRBJ1-5; D might be TRBD1 (5 bases). Germline assignment: CDR1 MNHEY and CDR2 SVGEGT. This CDR3 has 18 amino acids. V lost 6 bases, J lost 0 bases, and 21 bases lay in between. Here the CDR3 reads CASSPGEPMGYSNQPQHF. The CDR3 bases are TGTGCCAGCAGCCCGGGGGAGCCCATGGGGTATAGCAATCAGCCCCAGCATTTT.

This clonotype was counted ten times or more. V is TRBV11-2 and J is TRBJ1-6, with D unresolved. Trimming pared 0 bases from V and 9 bases from J, leaving 12 bases between. Germline V gene lookup returns CDR1 SGHAT and CDR2 FQNNGV. The CDR3 length is 15 residues. CDR3 bases: TGTGCCAGCAGCTTAGACACTTACGAGGCTTCACCCCTCCACTTT. Encoded protein: CASSLDTYEASPLHF.

This clonotype came up a few times. V usage is TRBV27 and J usage is TRBJ1-2; D perhaps matches TRBD1 (6 bases). In germline, CDR1 is MNHEY, CDR2 SMNVEV (reference sequence). The CDR3 loop spans 15 amino acids. V was pared by 5 bases and J by 4 bases, with 17 bases between. The CDR3 spells CASSPFDRMGYGYTF. In DNA, the CDR3 is TGTGCCAGCAGTCCATTCGACAGGATGGGCTATGGCTACACCTTC.

This clonotype was seen only a few times. The chain carries TRBV3-1 and TRBJ1-3; the D is unclear. Germline V CDR1 and CDR2: LGHDT, YNNKEL (reference sequence). Trimming removed 4 bases at V and 0 bases at J, with 7 bases between. This CDR3 contains 14 residues. CDR3 in DNA: TGTGCCAGCAGCCCTGCGAACTCTGGAAACACCATATATTTT. Translating gives CASSPANSGNTIYF.

This clonotype occurred many times. The rearrangement links TRBV12-5 to TRBJ1-1; 11 bases align to TRBD1. The CDR3 consists of 16 residues. V dropped 7 bases and J dropped 5; count of bases not matched to a gene: 12. From germline, CDR1 is LGHNT and CDR2 FRNRAP. As DNA, the CDR3 is TGTGCTAGTGAATCAGGGACAGGGGGAAGTATAACTGAAGCTTTCTTT. It codes for CASESGTGGSITEAFF.

The rearrangement links TRBV12-3 or TRBV12-4 to TRBJ2-7; TRBD2 is a possible D gene (5 bases). CDR3 length equals 13 residues. V lost 4 bases and J lost 5, with 12 bases in between. The CDR3 bases are TGTGCCAGCAGTTATACAGCGAGGGACGAGCAGTACTTC. This translates into CASSYTARDEQYF.

The table lists this clonotype with a few counts. This chain links TRBV4-1 with TRBJ1-2; D gene unclear. V lost 0 bases and J lost 0, with 8 bases in between. The CDR3 totals 15 residues. Germline V gene data show CDR1 as MGHRA and CDR2 as YSYEKL. Here the CDR3 DNA reads TGCGCCAGCAGCCAAGATCATCCGTCTAACTATGGCTACACCTTC. Amino acid sequence: CASSQDHPSNYGYTF.

This clonotype was recorded a few times. The chain links TRBV10-3 to TRBJ2-5; D is perhaps TRBD1 or TRBD2 (6 bases each). This CDR3 has 17 amino acids. Between the trimmed V and J ends, which lost 6 bases and 5 bases, there was a span of 25 bases. Germline V gene data show CDR1 as ENHRY and CDR2 as SYGVKD. CDR3 nucleotides: TGTGCCATCAGCGAGGGTCTATTGGGGGGCACGGTTGAGACCCAGTACTTC. Translating it yields CAISEGLLGGTVETQYF.